Listed below are T cell receptor beta chains from one sample, sequenced in a study of shared clonotypes between healthy human individuals. Clones were read by immunoSEQ multiplex PCR, and TCRdb kept only the in-frame ones, dropping some. Of some 1.1 million clones in the sample, roughly 80% were seen once. The sample consisted of memory CD4+ T cells from PBMCs. The receptors stem from a man aged 18 to 30 in good health. Some clones in this sample may be carry-over from other donors' samples. Each CDR3 is given with its conserved first and last residue. Each record gives: CDR3 length, V gene, D gene, J gene, clone size, CDR3 DNA, CDR3 protein. The D gene is left open where the match is weak. Expanded clones are given a class, and other clones once, few, many or no size at all.

len: 12
v_gene: TRBV6-4
d_gene: NA
j_gene: TRBJ1-1
abundance: many
CDR3nt: TGTGCCAGCAGAGCACTAGGGGGGGAAGCTTTCTTT
CDR3aa: CASRALGGEAFF

len: 17
v_gene: TRBV4-3
d_gene: TRBD1
j_gene: TRBJ1-2
abundance: NA
CDR3nt: TGCGCCAGCACCCGGGTTACGGGACAGGGGGATAACTATGGCTACACCTTC
CDR3aa: CASTRVTGQGDNYGYTF

len: 14
v_gene: TRBV7-2
d_gene: NA
j_gene: TRBJ2-7
abundance: few
CDR3nt: TGTGCCAGCAGCCCAGGGACGCCCGCCTACGAGCAGTACTTC
CDR3aa: CASSPGTPAYEQYF

len: 13
v_gene: TRBV25-1
d_gene: NA
j_gene: TRBJ1-2
abundance: NA
CDR3nt: TGTGCCACCTCCCAACAGGGTACCCATGGCTACACCTTC
CDR3aa: CATSQQGTHGYTF

len: 12
v_gene: TRBV29-1
d_gene: NA
j_gene: TRBJ1-5
abundance: NA
CDR3nt: TGCAGCGCTAAAGATAGCAATCAGCCCCAGCATTTT
CDR3aa: CSAKDSNQPQHF

len: 14
v_gene: TRBV2
d_gene: NA
j_gene: TRBJ2-3
abundance: NA
CDR3nt: TGTGCCAGCAGTGTAATATTGAGCACAGATACGCAGTATTTT
CDR3aa: CASSVILSTDTQYF

len: 14
v_gene: TRBV7-2
d_gene: TRBD1
j_gene: TRBJ2-5
abundance: NA
CDR3nt: TGTGCCAGCAGCTCCCAGGGGGTGGAAGAGACCCAGTACTTC
CDR3aa: CASSSQGVEETQYF

len: 15
v_gene: TRBV28
d_gene: TRBD1
j_gene: TRBJ1-2
abundance: NA
CDR3nt: TGTGCCAGCAGTCAAGAGGACAGGGCGGGCTATGGCTACACCTTC
CDR3aa: CASSQEDRAGYGYTF

len: 13
v_gene: TRBV10-3
d_gene: NA
j_gene: TRBJ1-4
abundance: NA
CDR3nt: TGTGCCATCAGCCAGGGAGTGGGTGAAAAACTGTTTTTT
CDR3aa: CAISQGVGEKLFF

len: 15
v_gene: TRBV7-8
d_gene: NA
j_gene: TRBJ2-3
abundance: NA
CDR3nt: TGTGCCAGCAGCCCCTTTCCTTCGAAGACAGATACGCAGTATTTT
CDR3aa: CASSPFPSKTDTQYF

len: 14
v_gene: TRBV7-8
d_gene: NA
j_gene: TRBJ1-5
abundance: few
CDR3nt: TGTGCCAGCAGCTTGGACGCGGCCTCGTCGCCCCAGCATTTT
CDR3aa: CASSLDAASSPQHF

len: 13
v_gene: TRBV27
d_gene: NA
j_gene: TRBJ1-5
abundance: once
CDR3nt: TGTGCCAGCAGTTTGCGGGTGAACCAGCCCCAGCATTTT
CDR3aa: CASSLRVNQPQHF

len: 11
v_gene: TRBV6-5
d_gene: NA
j_gene: TRBJ1-1
abundance: NA
CDR3nt: TGTGCCAGCATAAAGGGGGAGGCGGCTTTCTTT
CDR3aa: CASIKGEAAFF

len: 14
v_gene: TRBV15
d_gene: NA
j_gene: TRBJ2-5
abundance: NA
CDR3nt: TGTGCCACCAGCAGCCTCAGGATCCCCGAGACCCAGTACTTC
CDR3aa: CATSSLRIPETQYF

len: 16
v_gene: TRBV7-2
d_gene: NA
j_gene: TRBJ2-1
abundance: NA
CDR3nt: TGTGCCAGCAGCTTAGCTTTGTGGGGTACAAACAATGAGCAGTTCTTC
CDR3aa: CASSLALWGTNNEQFF

len: 14
v_gene: TRBV30
d_gene: TRBD1
j_gene: TRBJ2-2
abundance: many
CDR3nt: TGTGCCTGGAGTGCTCAGGGGGTGACCGGGGAGCTGTTTTTT
CDR3aa: CAWSAQGVTGELFF

len: 14
v_gene: TRBV30
d_gene: NA
j_gene: TRBJ2-7
abundance: NA
CDR3nt: TGTGCCTGGGGTACCACTGGGGGAGCCTACGAGCAGTACTTC
CDR3aa: CAWGTTGGAYEQYF

len: 16
v_gene: TRBV5-1
d_gene: TRBD2
j_gene: TRBJ2-1
abundance: once
CDR3nt: TGCGCCAGCAGCGCGGGGGGACTAGCGGGTCGTGGTGAGCAGTTCTTC
CDR3aa: CASSAGGLAGRGEQFF

len: 14
v_gene: TRBV5-1
d_gene: TRBD1
j_gene: TRBJ2-1
abundance: NA
CDR3nt: TGCGCCAGCAGGGCCGGGACAGGGGGCAATGAGCAGTTCTTC
CDR3aa: CASRAGTGGNEQFF

len: 16
v_gene: TRBV18
d_gene: TRBD2
j_gene: TRBJ2-7
abundance: NA
CDR3nt: TGTGCCAGCTCACCAGTGACTAGCGGGAGAATGTACGAGCAGTACTTC
CDR3aa: CASSPVTSGRMYEQYF

len: 14
v_gene: TRBV6-1
d_gene: TRBD2
j_gene: TRBJ2-7
abundance: NA
CDR3nt: TGTGCCAGCAGTCGACTAGCGGGAGACTACGAGCAGTACTTC
CDR3aa: CASSRLAGDYEQYF

len: 13
v_gene: TRBV7-3
d_gene: NA
j_gene: TRBJ2-1
abundance: NA
CDR3nt: TGTGCCAGCAGCTCCGAACAGGCCGGTGAGCAGTTCTTC
CDR3aa: CASSSEQAGEQFF

len: 15
v_gene: TRBV9
d_gene: NA
j_gene: TRBJ2-1
abundance: NA
CDR3nt: TGTGCCAGCAGCGTAGATCCTAGAGGGGGCAATGAGCAGTTCTTC
CDR3aa: CASSVDPRGGNEQFF

len: 15
v_gene: TRBV11-3
d_gene: TRBD1
j_gene: TRBJ1-3
abundance: NA
CDR3nt: TGTGCCAGCAGCCCGGGACAGGGGCGCGGAAACACCATATATTTT
CDR3aa: CASSPGQGRGNTIYF

len: 14
v_gene: TRBV11-2
d_gene: NA
j_gene: TRBJ1-2
abundance: NA
CDR3nt: TGTGCCAGCAGCTTAGAAGGACAGAACTATGGCTACACCTTC
CDR3aa: CASSLEGQNYGYTF

len: 15
v_gene: TRBV5-1
d_gene: NA
j_gene: TRBJ1-2
abundance: NA
CDR3nt: TGCGCCAGCAGCTTGGGGGCAGGAGGCCGCTATGGCTACACCTTC
CDR3aa: CASSLGAGGRYGYTF

len: 13
v_gene: TRBV6-1
d_gene: TRBD1
j_gene: TRBJ2-3
abundance: NA
CDR3nt: TGTGCCAGCAGTCGACAGGGGACAGATACGCAGTATTTT
CDR3aa: CASSRQGTDTQYF

len: 12
v_gene: TRBV6-4
d_gene: TRBD1
j_gene: TRBJ1-1
abundance: NA
CDR3nt: TGTGCCAGCAGTGATCGACAGGGAAAAGCTTTCTTT
CDR3aa: CASSDRQGKAFF

len: 15
v_gene: TRBV6-6
d_gene: NA
j_gene: TRBJ2-3
abundance: once
CDR3nt: TGTGCCAGCAGTTACCGATTTACTAGCACAGATACGCAGTATTTT
CDR3aa: CASSYRFTSTDTQYF

len: 18
v_gene: TRBV9
d_gene: TRBD2
j_gene: TRBJ2-1
abundance: NA
CDR3nt: TGTGCCAGCAGCGTAGCTCCGGGAGGGCCTCTTCGGGATTCTGAGCAGTTCTTC
CDR3aa: CASSVAPGGPLRDSEQFF

len: 15
v_gene: TRBV19
d_gene: TRBD2
j_gene: TRBJ2-7
abundance: few
CDR3nt: TGTGCCAGTAGTATCGGGACTAGCGGTGCCGACGAGCAGTACTTC
CDR3aa: CASSIGTSGADEQYF

len: 14
v_gene: TRBV18
d_gene: NA
j_gene: TRBJ1-4
abundance: many
CDR3nt: TGTGCCAGCTCACCAGAACAGACGAATGAAAAACTGTTTTTT
CDR3aa: CASSPEQTNEKLFF

len: 13
v_gene: TRBV7-3
d_gene: NA
j_gene: TRBJ1-1
abundance: NA
CDR3nt: TGTGCCAGCAGCACCGGGCACGGCACTGAAGCTTTCTTT
CDR3aa: CASSTGHGTEAFF

len: 11
v_gene: TRBV20-1
d_gene: NA
j_gene: TRBJ2-7
abundance: NA
CDR3nt: TGCAGTGCCGGGACACGCGGCGAGCAGTACTTC
CDR3aa: CSAGTRGEQYF

len: 14
v_gene: TRBV19
d_gene: TRBD1
j_gene: TRBJ2-5
abundance: NA
CDR3nt: TGTGCCAGTAGCACCCGGGACAGGACAGAGACCCAGTACTTC
CDR3aa: CASSTRDRTETQYF

len: 12
v_gene: TRBV2
d_gene: NA
j_gene: TRBJ2-3
abundance: NA
CDR3nt: TGTGCCAGCATGTCTAGTCGCGATACGCAGTATTTT
CDR3aa: CASMSSRDTQYF

len: 16
v_gene: TRBV7-8
d_gene: TRBD1
j_gene: TRBJ1-1
abundance: once
CDR3nt: TGTGCCAGCAGCCCCCATATGGGGGACAGGAACACTGAAGCTTTCTTT
CDR3aa: CASSPHMGDRNTEAFF

len: 15
v_gene: TRBV4-2
d_gene: NA
j_gene: TRBJ2-3
abundance: few
CDR3nt: TGTGCCAGCAGCCCAGACCCGACGCGCACAGATACGCAGTATTTT
CDR3aa: CASSPDPTRTDTQYF

len: 14
v_gene: TRBV9
d_gene: NA
j_gene: TRBJ1-4
abundance: NA
CDR3nt: TGTGCCAGCAGCGCAGGGAAGGCTAATGAAAAACTGTTTTTT
CDR3aa: CASSAGKANEKLFF

len: 15
v_gene: TRBV28
d_gene: TRBD1
j_gene: TRBJ1-1
abundance: NA
CDR3nt: TGTGCCAGCAGCCCCTCAGGGGGCAGGCAGTCTGAAGCTTTCTTT
CDR3aa: CASSPSGGRQSEAFF

len: 14
v_gene: TRBV7-2
d_gene: NA
j_gene: TRBJ1-4
abundance: NA
CDR3nt: TGTGCCAGCAGCTTAAACCGGATTAATGAAAAACTGTTTTTT
CDR3aa: CASSLNRINEKLFF

len: 12
v_gene: TRBV18
d_gene: NA
j_gene: TRBJ1-1
abundance: NA
CDR3nt: TGTGCCAGCTCATCCACAGAAGGCGAAGCTTTCTTT
CDR3aa: CASSSTEGEAFF

len: 24
v_gene: TRBV10-3
d_gene: TRBD1
j_gene: TRBJ1-5
abundance: NA
CDR3nt: TGTGCCATCCCTAGGGGGACAGGAGACCTCACAGTGCATCATGAGTGTGGCAAGGGTCAGCCCCAGCATTTT
CDR3aa: CAIPRGTGDLTVHHECGKGQPQHF

len: 14
v_gene: TRBV5-4
d_gene: TRBD1
j_gene: TRBJ1-2
abundance: NA
CDR3nt: TGTGCCAGCAGCGCCCGCGGGACAGTTTATGGCTACACCTTC
CDR3aa: CASSARGTVYGYTF

len: 17
v_gene: TRBV29-1
d_gene: TRBD2
j_gene: TRBJ2-3
abundance: many
CDR3nt: TGCAGCGTTGGAGTTGGTTACGGCGGGAGAGCTTTTGGTACGCAGTATTTT
CDR3aa: CSVGVGYGGRAFGTQYF

len: 15
v_gene: TRBV30
d_gene: TRBD2
j_gene: TRBJ2-5
abundance: NA
CDR3nt: TGTGCCTGGACTGACGGAGCGGGAGGGCTGGAGACCCAGTACTTC
CDR3aa: CAWTDGAGGLETQYF

len: 14
v_gene: TRBV6-5
d_gene: NA
j_gene: TRBJ1-2
abundance: NA
CDR3nt: TGTGCCAGCAGGCCCCCTACAGGGAACTATGGCTACACCTTC
CDR3aa: CASRPPTGNYGYTF

len: 15
v_gene: TRBV28
d_gene: TRBD2
j_gene: TRBJ2-7
abundance: NA
CDR3nt: TGTGCCAGCAGACTTAGCGGGAGGGCCCTCCACGAGCAGTACTTC
CDR3aa: CASRLSGRALHEQYF

len: 11
v_gene: TRBV4-2
d_gene: NA
j_gene: TRBJ2-7
abundance: NA
CDR3nt: TGTGCCAGCAGTCGGGAGTACGAGCAGTACTTC
CDR3aa: CASSREYEQYF

len: 16
v_gene: TRBV6-5
d_gene: TRBD2
j_gene: TRBJ2-1
abundance: NA
CDR3nt: TGTGCCAGCAGTTACTCACCCATAGCGGGAGGGGCTGAGCAGTTCTTC
CDR3aa: CASSYSPIAGGAEQFF

len: 13
v_gene: TRBV5-1
d_gene: NA
j_gene: TRBJ2-5
abundance: NA
CDR3nt: TGCGCCAGCCGCCCGACGCCGGCGGAGACCCAGTACTTC
CDR3aa: CASRPTPAETQYF

len: 22
v_gene: TRBV12-5
d_gene: TRBD2
j_gene: TRBJ2-1
abundance: NA
CDR3nt: TGTGCTAGTGGTTTGGTCCTGTCCTCGGGGCTAGCGGGAGGCGCGGCCTACAATGAGCAGTTCTTC
CDR3aa: CASGLVLSSGLAGGAAYNEQFF

len: 13
v_gene: TRBV6-5
d_gene: TRBD2
j_gene: TRBJ2-1
abundance: NA
CDR3nt: TGTGCCAGCAGTCAAAACCGGGGGGGTGAGCAGTTCTTC
CDR3aa: CASSQNRGGEQFF

len: 15
v_gene: TRBV5-4
d_gene: TRBD2
j_gene: TRBJ2-5
abundance: once
CDR3nt: TGTGCCAGCAGCTTCCCTAGCGGCCCACAAGAGACCCAGTACTTC
CDR3aa: CASSFPSGPQETQYF

len: 14
v_gene: TRBV28
d_gene: NA
j_gene: TRBJ1-4
abundance: NA
CDR3nt: TGTGCCAGCAGTTTAGATGGGGGCGCAAAAAAACTGTTTTTT
CDR3aa: CASSLDGGAKKLFF

len: 13
v_gene: TRBV19
d_gene: NA
j_gene: TRBJ2-5
abundance: NA
CDR3nt: TGTGCCAGTAGTAAGGGACACGGGGAGACCCAGTACTTC
CDR3aa: CASSKGHGETQYF

len: 15
v_gene: TRBV9
d_gene: NA
j_gene: TRBJ2-1
abundance: many
CDR3nt: TGTGCCAGCAGCGAGACAGGGACTTTTTACAATGAGCAGTTCTTC
CDR3aa: CASSETGTFYNEQFF

len: 14
v_gene: TRBV5-1
d_gene: NA
j_gene: TRBJ1-4
abundance: once
CDR3nt: TGCGCCAGCAGCTTTGCCGGGAGGTATGAAAAACTGTTTTTT
CDR3aa: CASSFAGRYEKLFF

len: 17
v_gene: TRBV30
d_gene: TRBD2
j_gene: TRBJ2-7
abundance: NA
CDR3nt: TGTGCCTGGACCCCCTCTAGGACAATCGGGAGGTCCTACGAGCAGTACTTC
CDR3aa: CAWTPSRTIGRSYEQYF